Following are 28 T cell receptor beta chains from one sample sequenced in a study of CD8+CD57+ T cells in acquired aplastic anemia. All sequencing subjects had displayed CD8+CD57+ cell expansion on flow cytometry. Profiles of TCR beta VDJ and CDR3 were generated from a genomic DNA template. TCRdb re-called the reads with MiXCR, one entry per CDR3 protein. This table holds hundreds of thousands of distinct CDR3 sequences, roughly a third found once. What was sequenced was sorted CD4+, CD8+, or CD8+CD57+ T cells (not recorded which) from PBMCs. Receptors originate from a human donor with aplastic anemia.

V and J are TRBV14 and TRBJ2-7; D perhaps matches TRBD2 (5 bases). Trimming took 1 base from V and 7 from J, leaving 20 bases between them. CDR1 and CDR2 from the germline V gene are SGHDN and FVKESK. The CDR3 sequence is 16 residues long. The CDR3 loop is CASSQAIFGERGEQYF. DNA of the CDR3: TGTGCCAGCAGCCAAGCTATTTTCGGGGAACGAGGGGAGCAGTACTTC. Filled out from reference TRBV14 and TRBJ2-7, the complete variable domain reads EAGVTQFPSHSVIEKGQTVTLRCDPISGHDNLYWYRRVMGKEIKFLLHFVKESKQDESGMPNNRFLAERTGGTYSTLKVQPAELEDSGVYFCASSQAIFGERGEQYFGPGTRLTVT.

CDR3 bases: TGTGCCAGCAGCCCAGGGCGCTTGGGGAAAGGGCCCCAGCATTTT. Its translation is CASSPGRLGKGPQHF. The V and J genes are TRBV6-1 and TRBJ1-5; possible D gene TRBD1, 5 bases. Trimming removed 6 bases from V and 9 bases from J, with 21 bases in between. The V gene's germline CDR1 is MNHNS and CDR2 SASEGT. CDR3 length equals 15 residues.

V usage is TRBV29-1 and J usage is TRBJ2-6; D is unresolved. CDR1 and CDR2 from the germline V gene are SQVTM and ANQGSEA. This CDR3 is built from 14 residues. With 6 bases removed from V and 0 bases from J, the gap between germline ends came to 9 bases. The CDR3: CSVQTGSGANVLTF. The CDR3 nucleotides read TGCAGCGTCCAAACGGGCTCTGGGGCCAACGTCCTGACTTTC. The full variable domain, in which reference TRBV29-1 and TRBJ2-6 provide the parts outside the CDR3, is SAVISQKPSRDICQRGTSLTIQCQVDSQVTMMFWYRQQPGQSLTLIATANQGSEATYESGFVIDKFPISRPNLTFSTLTVSNMSPEDSSIYLCSVQTGSGANVLTFGAGSRLTVL.

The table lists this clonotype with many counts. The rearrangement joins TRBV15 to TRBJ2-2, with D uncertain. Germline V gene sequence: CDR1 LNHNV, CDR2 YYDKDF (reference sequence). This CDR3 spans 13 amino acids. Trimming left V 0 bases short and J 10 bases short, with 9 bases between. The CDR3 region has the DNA TGTGCCACCAGCAGAGATCGGGCGGCGGAGCTGTTTTTT. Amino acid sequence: CATSRDRAAELFF.

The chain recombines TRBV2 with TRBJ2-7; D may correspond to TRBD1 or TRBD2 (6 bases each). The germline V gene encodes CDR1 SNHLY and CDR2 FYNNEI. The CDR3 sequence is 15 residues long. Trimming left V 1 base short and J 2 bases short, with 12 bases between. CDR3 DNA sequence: TGTGCCAGCAGTGAAGGGGGGGCTCTACCCTACGAGCAGTACTTC. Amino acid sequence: CASSEGGALPYEQYF. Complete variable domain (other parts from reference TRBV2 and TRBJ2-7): EPEVTQTPSHQVTQMGQEVILRCVPISNHLYFYWYRQILGQKVEFLVSFYNNEISEKSEIFDDQFSVERPDGSNFTLKIRSTKLEDSAMYFCASSEGGALPYEQYFGPGTRLTVT.

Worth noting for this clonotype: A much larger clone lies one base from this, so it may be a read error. The CDR3 spells CASSPNDRAYSPLRF. DNA for the CDR3: TGTGCCAGCAGCCCGAACGACAGGGCTTATTCACCCCTCCGCTTT. This chain connects TRBV7-2 to TRBJ1-6, with TRBD1 matching 7 bases. The V gene's germline CDR1 is SGHTA and CDR2 FQGNSA. The CDR3 runs to 15 residues.

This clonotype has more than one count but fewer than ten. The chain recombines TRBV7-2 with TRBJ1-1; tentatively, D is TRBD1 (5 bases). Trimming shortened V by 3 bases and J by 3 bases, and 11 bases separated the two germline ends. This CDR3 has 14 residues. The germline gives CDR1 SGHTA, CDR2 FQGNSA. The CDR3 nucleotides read TGTGCCAGCAGCTTTCCGAGCAGGGACACTGAAGCTTTCTTT. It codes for CASSFPSRDTEAFF.

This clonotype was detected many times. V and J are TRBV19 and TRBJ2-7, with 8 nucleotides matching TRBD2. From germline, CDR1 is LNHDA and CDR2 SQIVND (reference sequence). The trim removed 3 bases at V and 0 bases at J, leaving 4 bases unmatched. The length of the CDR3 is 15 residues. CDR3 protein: CASSMAGGSSYEQYF. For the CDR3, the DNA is TGTGCCAGTAGTATGGCGGGGGGAAGCTCCTACGAGCAGTACTTC. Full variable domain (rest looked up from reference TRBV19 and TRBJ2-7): DGGITQSPKYLFRKEGQNVTLSCEQNLNHDAMYWYRQDPGQGLRLIYYSQIVNDFQKGDIAEGYSVSREKKESFPLTVTSAQKNPTAFYLCASSMAGGSSYEQYFGPGTRLTVT.

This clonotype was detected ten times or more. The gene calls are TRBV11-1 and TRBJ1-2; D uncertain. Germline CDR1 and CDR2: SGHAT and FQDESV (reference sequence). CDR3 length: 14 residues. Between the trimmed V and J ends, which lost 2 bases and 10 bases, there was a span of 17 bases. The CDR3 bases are TGTGCCAGCAGCTTAAGCGAGCAGGACGTCGCCTACACCTTC. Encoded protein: CASSLSEQDVAYTF. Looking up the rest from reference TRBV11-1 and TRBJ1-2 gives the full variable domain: EAEVAQSPRYKITEKSQAVAFWCDPISGHATLYWYRQILGQGPELLVQFQDESVVDDSQLPKDRFSAERLKGVDSTLKIQPAELGDSAMYLCASSLSEQDVAYTFGSGTRLTVV.

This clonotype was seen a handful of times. The CDR3 DNA follows: TGTGCCAGCGGATTGACCCAGAACACTGAAGCTTTCTTT. Translated: CASGLTQNTEAFF. The rearrangement joins TRBV6-1 to TRBJ1-1; D gene uncertain. This CDR3 is built from 13 residues. V was trimmed by 8 bases and J by 1 base, leaving 11 bases between them. Germline CDR1 and CDR2: MNHNS and SASEGT.

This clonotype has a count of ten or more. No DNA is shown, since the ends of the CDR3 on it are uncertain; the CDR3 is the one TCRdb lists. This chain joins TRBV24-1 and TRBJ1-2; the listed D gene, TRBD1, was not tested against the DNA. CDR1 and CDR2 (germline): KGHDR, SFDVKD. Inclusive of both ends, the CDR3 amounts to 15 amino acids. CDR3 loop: CATSDGFGTGASRTF.

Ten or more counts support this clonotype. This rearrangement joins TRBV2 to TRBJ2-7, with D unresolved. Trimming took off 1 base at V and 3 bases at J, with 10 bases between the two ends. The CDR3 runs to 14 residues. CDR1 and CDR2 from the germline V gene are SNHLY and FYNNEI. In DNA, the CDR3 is TGTGCCAGCAGTGAAGGTCAGGCCCGCTACGAGCAGTACTTC. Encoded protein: CASSEGQARYEQYF.

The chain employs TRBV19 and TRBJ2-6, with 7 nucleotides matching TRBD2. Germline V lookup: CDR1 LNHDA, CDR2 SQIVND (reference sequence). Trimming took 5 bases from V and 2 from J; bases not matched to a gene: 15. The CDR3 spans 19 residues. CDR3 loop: CASSVWSSGPVPGANVLTF. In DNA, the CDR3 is TGTGCCAGTAGTGTTTGGTCTAGCGGCCCCGTCCCTGGGGCCAACGTCCTGACTTTC.

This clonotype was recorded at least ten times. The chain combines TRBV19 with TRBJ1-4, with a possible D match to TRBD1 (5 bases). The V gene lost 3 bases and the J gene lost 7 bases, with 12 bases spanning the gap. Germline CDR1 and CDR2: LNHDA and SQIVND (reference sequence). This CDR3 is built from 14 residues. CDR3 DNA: TGTGCCAGTAGTATCGGACCAGGGCGTGAAAAACTGTTTTTT. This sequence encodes CASSIGPGREKLFF.

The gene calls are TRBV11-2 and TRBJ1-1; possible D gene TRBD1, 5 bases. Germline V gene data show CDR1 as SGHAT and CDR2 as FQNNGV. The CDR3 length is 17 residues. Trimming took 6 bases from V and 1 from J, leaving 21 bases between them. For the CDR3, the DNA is TGTGCCAGCAGACCAGTCGGGGCAGTGGGTCCGAACACTGAAGCTTTCTTT. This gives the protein CASRPVGAVGPNTEAFF.

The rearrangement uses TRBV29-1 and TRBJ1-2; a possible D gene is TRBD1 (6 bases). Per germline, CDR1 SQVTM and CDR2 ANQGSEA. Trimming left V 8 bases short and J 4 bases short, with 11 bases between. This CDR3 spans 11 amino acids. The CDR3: CSFTGLYGYTF. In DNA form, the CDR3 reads TGCAGCTTTACAGGGCTCTATGGCTACACCTTC.

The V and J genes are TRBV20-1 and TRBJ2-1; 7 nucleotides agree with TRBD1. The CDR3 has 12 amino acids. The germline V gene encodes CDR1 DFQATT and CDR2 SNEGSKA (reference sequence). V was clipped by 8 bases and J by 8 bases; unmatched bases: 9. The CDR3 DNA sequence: TGCAGTACACAGGGGCGAAGGGATGAGCAGTTCTTC. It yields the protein CSTQGRRDEQFF.

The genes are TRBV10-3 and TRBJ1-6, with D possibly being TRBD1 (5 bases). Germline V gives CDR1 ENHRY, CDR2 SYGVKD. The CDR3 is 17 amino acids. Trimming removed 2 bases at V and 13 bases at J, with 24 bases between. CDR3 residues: CAISEGLGVRSNQPLHF. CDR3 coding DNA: TGTGCCATCAGTGAGGGTTTGGGGGTTCGTAGCAATCAGCCCCTCCACTTT.

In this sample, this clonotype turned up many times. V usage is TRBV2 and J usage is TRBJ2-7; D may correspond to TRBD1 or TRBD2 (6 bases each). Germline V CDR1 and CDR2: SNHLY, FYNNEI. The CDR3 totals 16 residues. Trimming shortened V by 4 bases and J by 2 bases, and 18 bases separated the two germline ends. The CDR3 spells CASSGAGEVLAYEQYF. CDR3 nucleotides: TGTGCCAGCAGTGGGGCAGGGGAGGTCCTCGCCTACGAGCAGTACTTC.

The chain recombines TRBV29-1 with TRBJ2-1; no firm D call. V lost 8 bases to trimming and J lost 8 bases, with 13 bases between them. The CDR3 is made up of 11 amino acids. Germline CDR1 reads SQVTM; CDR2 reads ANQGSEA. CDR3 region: CSSFEMYEQFF. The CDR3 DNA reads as TGCAGCTCATTTGAGATGTATGAGCAGTTCTTC.

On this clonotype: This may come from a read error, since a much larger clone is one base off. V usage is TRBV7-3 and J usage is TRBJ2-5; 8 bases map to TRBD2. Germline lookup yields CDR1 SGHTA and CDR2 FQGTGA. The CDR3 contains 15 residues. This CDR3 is CASSLTGTREEAQYF. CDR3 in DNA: TGTGCCAGCAGCTTAACCGGGACTAGGGAAGAGGCCCAGTACTTC.

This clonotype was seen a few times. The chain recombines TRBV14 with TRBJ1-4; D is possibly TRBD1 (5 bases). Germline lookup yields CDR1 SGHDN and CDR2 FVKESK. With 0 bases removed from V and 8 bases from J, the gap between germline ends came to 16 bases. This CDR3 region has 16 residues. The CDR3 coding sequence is TGTGCCAGCAGCCAAGATCGTGGGGGGATTGGGGAAAAACTGTTTTTT. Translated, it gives CASSQDRGGIGEKLFF.

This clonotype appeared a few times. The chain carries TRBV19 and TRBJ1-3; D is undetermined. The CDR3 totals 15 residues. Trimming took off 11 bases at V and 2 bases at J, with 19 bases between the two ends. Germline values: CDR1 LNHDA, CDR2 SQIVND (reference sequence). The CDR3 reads CAWSVRGVPGNTIYF. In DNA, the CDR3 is TGTGCCTGGAGTGTTCGGGGAGTCCCTGGAAACACCATATATTTT.

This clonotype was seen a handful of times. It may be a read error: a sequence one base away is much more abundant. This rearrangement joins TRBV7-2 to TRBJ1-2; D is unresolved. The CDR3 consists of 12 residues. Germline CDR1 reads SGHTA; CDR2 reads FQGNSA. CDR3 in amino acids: CASSQGERGYTF. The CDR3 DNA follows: TGCGCCAGCAGCCAAGGTGAGAGGGGCTACACCTTC.

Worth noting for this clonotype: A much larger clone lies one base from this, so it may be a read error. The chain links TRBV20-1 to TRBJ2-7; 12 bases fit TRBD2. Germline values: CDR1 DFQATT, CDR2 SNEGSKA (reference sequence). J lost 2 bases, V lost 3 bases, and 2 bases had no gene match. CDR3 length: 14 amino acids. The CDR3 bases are TGCAGTGCTAGTCGGACTAGCGGGGCCTACGAGCAGTACTTC. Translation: CSASRTSGAYEQYF.

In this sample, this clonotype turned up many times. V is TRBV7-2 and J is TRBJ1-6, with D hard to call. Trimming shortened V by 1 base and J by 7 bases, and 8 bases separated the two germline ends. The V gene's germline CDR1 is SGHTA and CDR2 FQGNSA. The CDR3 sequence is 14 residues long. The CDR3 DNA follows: TGTGCCAGCAGCTTAGATTCTGCCAATTCACCCCTCCACTTT. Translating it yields CASSLDSANSPLHF.

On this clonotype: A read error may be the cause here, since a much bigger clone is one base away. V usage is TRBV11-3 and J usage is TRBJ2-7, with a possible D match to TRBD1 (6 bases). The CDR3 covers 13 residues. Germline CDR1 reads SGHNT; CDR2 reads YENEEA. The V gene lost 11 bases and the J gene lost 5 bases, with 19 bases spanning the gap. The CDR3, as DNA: TGTGCCGGCGCGAAAGGGGGACGGGACGAGCAGTACTTC. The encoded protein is CAGAKGGRDEQYF.

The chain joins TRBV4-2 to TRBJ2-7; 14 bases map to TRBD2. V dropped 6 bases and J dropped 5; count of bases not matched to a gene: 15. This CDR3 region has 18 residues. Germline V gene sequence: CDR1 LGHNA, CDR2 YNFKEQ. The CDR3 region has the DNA TGTGCCAGCAGACTGGGACTAGCGGGAGTCTCTGTTTTTGACGAGCAGTACTTC. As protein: CASRLGLAGVSVFDEQYF.